This T cell receptor beta chain came from a study of Graves' ophthalmopathy and Graves' hyperthyroidism. For the study at large: Specimen type is peripheral blood, obtained at initial diagnosis before any treatment. Study observations and caveats: Clonotypes were expanded in thyroid at above 0.001 frequency, and most also appeared in blood.

Details on this clonotype: Its specificity is unknown.

Moderate-to-severe activity, CAS at least 3, NOSPECS at least 4 and duration under 3 months characterized donors with ophthalmopathy. As diagnostic evidence, clinical symptoms, serum thyroxine, TRAb, thyroid ultrasound and orbital computed tomography were relied upon. V was trimmed by 6 bases and J by 4 bases, leaving 15 bases between them. The CDR3 is 14 residues long. Amplifying from RNA transcripts, the study obtained TCR beta CDR3 regions. Second-round multiplex PCR came after first-round RT-PCR with HTBI primers. TCRdb reprocessed the multiplex PCR reads via MiXCR and lists one record per CDR3 protein. The profile shows 150,000 to 200,000 distinct CDR3 sequences, roughly two fifths of them singletons.

This chain uses TRBV12-3 or TRBV12-4 with TRBJ1-1, with a tentative D call TRBD1 (6 bases). The TCR sequence derives from a man aged 25 to 40 with Graves' ophthalmopathy. Specimen: peripheral blood. The CDR3 bases are TGTGCCAGCAGCCGTACTGGACAGACCACTGAAGCTTTCTTT. Translated, it gives CASSRTGQTTEAFF.